What follows are 14 T cell receptor beta chains derived from one specimen sequenced in a study of molecular identifiers for immune sequencing clone quantification. TCRdb used MiXCR to reprocess the PCR reads, holding one entry per CDR3 protein. The sample contains roughly 90,000 distinct CDR3 sequences, around 27% of which appear only once. The specimen sequenced was naive CD8+ T cells from blood, with Jurkat cell RNA spiked in. Subset: FACS-sorted CD8+CD4-CCR7+CD45RA+ naive T cells. The receptors were sampled from a human donor in good health. Some libraries in this study had Jurkat cell RNA spiked in.

This clonotype has just one count. At one end the junction does not follow the germline gene, possibly because of a read error. CDR3: CASRIGGQRGTEAFF. The CDR3 DNA sequence: TGTGCCAGTAGAATAGGGGGGCAAAGGGGCACTGAAGCTTTCTTT. The chain uses TRBV19 and TRBJ1-1; TRBD1 is a possible D gene (6 bases). The CDR3 is 15 amino acids. CDR1 is LNHDA, CDR2 SQIVND, per germline (reference sequence).

The chain combines TRBV30 with TRBJ2-1, with D possibly matching TRBD2 (6 bases). CDR3 size: 15 residues. V was cut by 5 bases and J by 0 bases, with 14 bases left in between. Germline assignment: CDR1 GTSNPN and CDR2 SVGIG (reference sequence). The CDR3 is CAWYPSESSYNEQFF. The CDR3 region has the DNA TGTGCCTGGTACCCTAGCGAAAGCTCCTACAATGAGCAGTTCTTC.

Ten or more counts support this clonotype. This chain joins TRBV6-1 and TRBJ2-3; the match to TRBD1 covers 7 bases. The V gene end was trimmed by 2 bases and the J gene end by 4 bases; junction bases not matched to a gene: 6. In germline, CDR1 is MNHNS, CDR2 SASEGT. This CDR3 is 15 amino acids long. In DNA form, the CDR3 reads TGTGCCAGCAGTGAATGGGACAGCCGAGCAGATACGCAGTATTTT. Translated, it gives CASSEWDSRADTQYF.

This clonotype was seen more than once but under ten times. The chain recombines TRBV7-9 with TRBJ2-7; a weak D match, TRBD1 (7 bases). Trimming left V 5 bases short and J 5 bases short, with 19 bases between. The CDR3 spans 15 residues. CDR1 and CDR2 (germline): SEHNR, FQNEAQ (reference sequence). The chain's CDR3 is CASSRRDRFPDEQYF. The DNA for the CDR3 is TGTGCCAGCAGCCGGCGGGACAGATTTCCCGACGAGCAGTACTTC.

There are many counts of this clonotype. The gene calls are TRBV5-4 and TRBJ2-3; a possible D gene is TRBD1 (6 bases). Germline CDR1 reads SGHNT; CDR2 reads YYREEE (reference sequence). Trimming removed 0 bases at V and 2 bases at J, with 19 bases between. The CDR3 is 18 residues long. The CDR3 sequence: CASSLDYRDTQNTDTQYF. The CDR3 region has the DNA TGTGCCAGCAGCTTGGACTACCGGGACACTCAGAACACAGATACGCAGTATTTT.

As for this clonotype: A junction boundary mismatches the germline segment, possibly from a read error. The chain links TRBV4-1 to TRBJ2-1, with a possible D match to TRBD2 (5 bases). The CDR3 consists of 16 residues. In germline, CDR1 is MGHRA, CDR2 YSYEKL. CDR3 nucleotides: TGCGCCAGCCGCCAAGAGGGCGGTCAAACCTACAATGAGCAGTTCTTC. This translates into CASRQEGGQTYNEQFF.

This clonotype was observed many times. J is TRBJ2-1 and V is TRBV4-3; 8 bases agree with TRBD2. Germline trimming cut 1 base from V and 9 bases from J; bases unmatched to any gene: 8. The CDR3 runs 15 residues. CDR1 and CDR2 from the germline V gene are LGHNA and YSLEER. The CDR3 DNA sequence: TGCGCCAGCAGCCAAGGCCGGGGGGGGCTCGGTGAGCAGTTCTTC. This codes for CASSQGRGGLGEQFF.

In this sample, this clonotype turned up many times. CDR3 amino acids: CASSSFLWEQYF. The CDR3 DNA reads TGTGCCAGCAGTTCTTTTTTATGGGAGCAGTACTTC. V usage is TRBV6-2 or TRBV6-3 and J usage is TRBJ2-7; the D is unclear. Germline assignment: CDR1 MNHEY and CDR2 SVGEGT. The CDR3 extends over 12 amino acids. V was cut by 4 bases and J by 7 bases, with 11 bases left in between.

This chain connects TRBV10-3 to TRBJ2-3; no definite D call. The CDR3 covers 12 residues. CDR1 is ENHRY, CDR2 SYGVKD, per germline. The ends were cut back, 0 bases at V and 4 bases at J, with 2 bases in the middle. In DNA form, the CDR3 reads TGTGCCATCAGTGAGTCGTCAGATACGCAGTATTTT. Its protein is CAISESSDTQYF.

J is TRBJ2-1 and V is TRBV11-2; D is perhaps TRBD2 (5 bases). Germline values: CDR1 SGHAT, CDR2 FQNNGV. There are 15 residues in the CDR3. V dropped 1 base and J dropped 3 bases, with 10 bases sitting between them. Here the CDR3 DNA reads TGTGCCAGCAGCTTAGTTGATGAGGGCTACAATGAGCAGTTCTTC. Translating gives CASSLVDEGYNEQFF.

This clonotype was seen only a few times. The V call is TRBV6-2 or TRBV6-3, the J call TRBJ1-1; the D is unclear. Germline V CDR1 and CDR2: MNHEY, SVGEGT. Trimming cost V 11 bases and J 8 bases, with 15 bases left between them. The CDR3 totals 11 residues. CDR3 protein: CAAGRRLEAFF. For the CDR3, the DNA is TGTGCCGCCGGGCGCCGGCTGGAAGCTTTCTTT.

Notes on this clonotype: It may be a read error: a sequence one base away is much more abundant. The chain links TRBV30 to TRBJ1-5; D might be TRBD1 (5 bases). V was clipped by 0 bases and J by 9 bases, with 15 bases between them. The CDR3 has 14 amino acids. Germline values: CDR1 GTSNPN, CDR2 SVGIG (reference sequence). In DNA, the CDR3 is TGTGCCTGGAGTGTCGGGGCGGGGACTTGGCCCCAGCATTTT. It yields the protein CAWSVGAGTWPQHF.

With regard to this clonotype: A much larger clone lies a single base off, so this may be a read error. The genes are TRBV20-1 and TRBJ1-3; 7 nucleotides match TRBD1. Germline loops: CDR1 DFQATT, CDR2 SNEGSKA (reference sequence). CDR3 size: 15 residues. CDR3 residues: CSANDRVGSGNIIYF. CDR3 DNA: TGCAGTGCAAACGACAGGGTAGGCTCTGGAAACATCATATATTTT.

As to this clonotype: A read error is possible here, since a much larger clone lies one base away. V is TRBV15 and J is TRBJ2-3; 7 bases line up with TRBD2. The J segment lost 0 bases and the V segment lost 3 bases, leaving 9 bases of the junction unmatched. The CDR3 totals 17 residues. Germline lookup yields CDR1 LNHNV and CDR2 YYDKDF (reference sequence). CDR3 region: CATSRGTTTTSTDTQYF. The CDR3 DNA sequence: TGTGCCACCAGCAGGGGGACTACAACGACTAGCACAGATACGCAGTATTTT.